This T cell receptor (beta chain) was captured by sequencing in a study of glioma-infiltrating T cells. The CDR3 is made up of 17 amino acids. V was pared by 0 bases and J by 0 bases, with 3 bases of the junction left unmatched. Per the germline V gene, CDR1 is ENHRY and CDR2 is SYGVKD. Notes on this clonotype: Its matching antigen is unknown.

The iRepertoire nested amplicon-rescue multiplex PCR amplified TCR alpha and beta CDR3s from RNA. Input was roughly 100-450 ng of tissue mRNA or PBMC total RNA. TCRdb reanalysed the multiplex PCR reads using MiXCR and keeps one entry per CDR3 protein. In the table there are around 120,000 distinct CDR3 sequences, about 22% of which are singletons. The study's findings and limits: Very few CDR3 sequences were shared between tissue and blood. Tissue-blood divergence was below expectation in non-neoplastic patients, above in gliomas.

The sample taken for sequencing was glioma tissue, nonneoplastic brain tissue, or PBMCs (not recorded which). J is TRBJ2-1 and V is TRBV10-3, with 9 bases that match TRBD2. This clonotype was obtained from a human donor with low-grade glioma or glioblastoma, undergoing nonglioma brain surgery, or in good health (not recorded which). The CDR3 nucleotides read TGTGCCATCAGTGAGTCCGGAGCGGGGGGCTCCTACAATGAGCAGTTCTTC. This gives the protein CAISESGAGGSYNEQFF.